These 30 T cell receptor beta chains were sequenced from one sample in a study of blood T cell repertoires in COVID-19. The protocol was immunoSEQ multiplex PCR, while the TCRdb copy is restricted to in-frame clones and leaves out a portion. The sample contains about 170,000 clones, just under 95% of which appear only once. The sequenced material came from peripheral blood. Every receptor here comes from a woman in her fifties or sixties with acute or convalescent COVID-19.

The sample holds a few counts of this clone. The chain has TRBV5-1 and TRBJ1-6, with 7 bases that match TRBD1. Germline assignment: CDR1 SGHRS and CDR2 YFSETQ. CDR3 length: 15 amino acids. The J segment lost 5 bases and the V segment lost 1 base, leaving 3 bases of the junction unmatched. CDR3 region: CASSLTGEHNSPLHF. The CDR3 bases are TGCGCCAGCAGCTTGACAGGGGAACATAATTCACCCCTCCACTTT.

This clone was observed once. This chain links TRBV12-5 with TRBJ2-1, with 13 bases aligning to TRBD2. V trimming: 7 bases; J trimming: 10 bases; junction bases outside the gene matches: 10. CDR3 size: 15 residues. Per the germline V gene, CDR1 is LGHNT and CDR2 is FRNRAP. The CDR3 loop is CASVAGLAGFREQFF. DNA for the CDR3: TGTGCTAGTGTCGCGGGACTAGCGGGGTTTAGGGAGCAGTTCTTC.

The chain has TRBV6-5 and TRBJ2-5; unclear D gene. Between the trimmed V and J ends, which lost 7 bases and 1 base, there was a span of 13 bases. This CDR3 comprises 14 residues. The germline gives CDR1 MNHEY, CDR2 SVGAGI. The CDR3 DNA reads TGTGCCAGCAATTCGGTGCGGAGCCAAGAGACCCAGTACTTC. Translation: CASNSVRSQETQYF.

This clone was observed a single time. V gene TRBV10-2 combines with J gene TRBJ2-1, with 12 bases aligning to TRBD2. The ends lost 4 bases at V and 2 bases at J; junction bases unmatched: 0. This CDR3 has 15 residues. Germline loops: CDR1 WSHSY, CDR2 SAAADI. The CDR3 spells CASSGTSGTYNEQFF. The CDR3 DNA reads as TGCGCCAGCAGTGGGACTAGCGGGACCTACAATGAGCAGTTCTTC.

CDR3 residues: CASSTIWTGDNEQFF. The CDR3, as DNA: TGTGCCAGCTCAACAATATGGACAGGGGACAATGAGCAGTTCTTC. This chain uses TRBV18 with TRBJ2-1; TRBD1 matches 9 bases. CDR3 length: 15 residues. Germline V gene lookup returns CDR1 KGHSH and CDR2 LQKENI. The V and J ends lost 5 bases and 5 bases, in that order; junction bases with no gene match: 7.

V usage is TRBV25-1 and J usage is TRBJ1-1; 8 bases agree with TRBD1. Trimming at V came to 6 bases and at J to 0 bases, leaving 3 bases not matched to a gene. CDR1 MGHDK and CDR2 SYGVNS come from the germline V gene. This CDR3 comprises 14 residues. For the CDR3, the DNA is TGTGCCAGCAGGGACAGGGCCCTGAACACTGAAGCTTTCTTT. Translated, it gives CASRDRALNTEAFF. Filled out from reference TRBV25-1 and TRBJ1-1, the complete variable domain reads EADIYQTPRYLVIGTGKKITLECSQTMGHDKMYWYQQDPGMELHLIHYSYGVNSTEKGDLSSESTVSRIRTEHFPLTLESARPSHTSQYLCASRDRALNTEAFFGQGTRLTVV.

J is TRBJ2-3 and V is TRBV24-1; a weak D match, TRBD2 (6 bases). Trimming removed 1 base at V and 3 bases at J, with 13 bases between. The CDR3 extends over 16 amino acids. Germline V gene lookup returns CDR1 KGHDR and CDR2 SFDVKD. CDR3 DNA sequence: TGTGCCACCAGTGATTTAGGAGGGTCTGGGACAGATACGCAGTATTTT. Translating it yields CATSDLGGSGTDTQYF.

The chain joins TRBV18 to TRBJ1-1; TRBD1 matches 8 bases. The ends lost 3 bases at V and 3 bases at J; junction bases unmatched: 3. The CDR3 consists of 14 residues. Germline CDR1 KGHSH, CDR2 LQKENI. The chain's CDR3 is CASSPQGADTEAFF. The CDR3 nucleotides read TGTGCCAGCTCACCCCAGGGGGCGGACACTGAAGCTTTCTTT. Together with reference TRBV18 and TRBJ1-1, the CDR3 gives the full variable domain: NAGVMQNPRHLVRRRGQEARLRCSPMKGHSHVYWYRQLPEEGLKFMVYLQKENIIDESGMPKERFSAEFPKEGPSILRIQQVVRGDSAAYFCASSPQGADTEAFFGQGTRLTVV.

The chain carries TRBV2 and TRBJ2-5; the D gene is possibly TRBD2 (7 bases). V was clipped by 6 bases and J by 5 bases, with 13 bases between them. Germline CDR1 SNHLY, CDR2 FYNNEI. The CDR3 totals 13 residues. The CDR3 loop reads CASRSGTMETQYF. The CDR3, as DNA: TGTGCCAGCAGGAGCGGGACAATGGAGACCCAGTACTTC.

This clone was counted between two and nine times. The chain has TRBV5-4 and TRBJ2-7, with unresolved D. The germline V gene has CDR1 SGHNT and CDR2 YYREEE (reference sequence). Trimming stripped 3 bases from V and 4 bases from J, with 5 bases between. CDR3 length: 11 amino acids. The CDR3 nucleotides read TGTGCCAGCAGCTCTCCGTACGAGCAGTACTTC. It codes for CASSSPYEQYF.

J is TRBJ1-2 and V is TRBV27, with D possibly TRBD1 on 6 matching bases. Per germline, CDR1 MNHEY and CDR2 SMNVEV (reference sequence). The CDR3 has 13 amino acids. V lost 6 bases to trimming and J lost 4 bases, with 12 bases between them. CDR3 bases: TGTGCCAGCAGGCCACAGGGTGGCTATGGCTACACCTTC. Amino acid sequence: CASRPQGGYGYTF.

The genes are TRBV6-5 and TRBJ1-2; D possibly corresponds to TRBD1 (6 bases). This CDR3 spans 13 amino acids. V dropped 8 bases and J dropped 8 bases, with 18 bases sitting between them. The V gene's germline CDR1 is MNHEY and CDR2 SVGAGI. The CDR3 protein is CASGNHGGWGYTF. The CDR3 DNA follows: TGTGCCAGCGGGAACCATGGGGGCTGGGGCTACACCTTC.

The chain recombines TRBV12-3 or TRBV12-4 with TRBJ1-5; no definite D call. CDR3 length: 12 amino acids. Trimming left V 7 bases short and J 6 bases short, with 10 bases between. CDR3 nucleotide sequence: TGTGCCAGCACCCTAGGAGGTCAGCCCCAGCATTTT. Translated, it gives CASTLGGQPQHF.

This rearrangement joins TRBV28 to TRBJ1-6, with a possible D match to TRBD1 (5 bases). The CDR3 extends over 13 amino acids. Germline assignment: CDR1 MDHEN and CDR2 SYDVKM. The ends were cut back, 3 bases at V and 8 bases at J, with 8 bases in the middle. In nucleotides, the CDR3 is TGTGCCAGCAGTTTGGGGGGACATTCACCCCTCCACTTT. Translating it yields CASSLGGHSPLHF.

This sequence joins TRBV14 and TRBJ2-5; tentative D call: TRBD2 (5 bases). V was clipped by 0 bases and J by 7 bases, with 12 bases between them. The CDR3 runs to 14 residues. Per germline, CDR1 SGHDN and CDR2 FVKESK. CDR3: CASSQETFGGTQYF. Here the CDR3 DNA reads TGTGCCAGCAGCCAAGAAACATTCGGAGGGACCCAGTACTTC.

The rearrangement joins TRBV11-2 to TRBJ1-1, with 7 bases aligning to TRBD1. There are 13 residues in the CDR3. V was pared by 4 bases and J by 6 bases, with 5 bases of the junction left unmatched. Germline V CDR1 and CDR2: SGHAT, FQNNGV. The CDR3 loop reads CASSSRQGSEAFF. CDR3 bases: TGTGCCAGCAGCTCTAGACAGGGCTCTGAAGCTTTCTTT.

V gene TRBV30 combines with J gene TRBJ1-1; no reliable D call. The germline V gene has CDR1 GTSNPN and CDR2 SVGIG (reference sequence). V lost 0 bases and J lost 1, with 6 bases in between. The CDR3 covers 13 residues. CDR3 coding DNA: TGTGCCTGGAGTGTAAGAGCGAACACTGAAGCTTTCTTT. It encodes CAWSVRANTEAFF.

V and J are TRBV10-3 and TRBJ2-3; no reliable D call. Germline V CDR1 and CDR2: ENHRY, SYGVKD. The CDR3 loop spans 13 amino acids. Trimming shortened V by 10 bases and J by 0 bases, and 11 bases separated the two germline ends. The CDR3 spells CATEATSTDTQYF. DNA of the CDR3: TGTGCCACCGAGGCTACTAGCACAGATACGCAGTATTTT.

This chain joins TRBV28 and TRBJ2-7, with 10 positions matching TRBD1. CDR3 length: 15 amino acids. The V gene's germline CDR1 is MDHEN and CDR2 SYDVKM. Losses at the gene ends were 6 bases for V and 6 bases for J; bases not matched to a gene: 11. CDR3 region: CASSWGTGVFGEQYF. In nucleotides, the CDR3 is TGTGCCAGCAGCTGGGGGACAGGGGTATTCGGCGAGCAGTACTTC.

V and J are TRBV2 and TRBJ1-2; tentatively, D is TRBD1 (6 bases). CDR1 is SNHLY, CDR2 FYNNEI, per germline. Trimming removed 9 bases from V and 4 bases from J, with 15 bases in between. This CDR3 has 13 residues. CDR3 residues: CAREDSLSYGYTF. CDR3 sequence (DNA): TGTGCCAGGGAGGACAGTCTGAGCTATGGCTACACCTTC. The entire variable domain, with the rest obtained from reference TRBV2 and TRBJ1-2, is as follows: EPEVTQTPSHQVTQMGQEVILRCVPISNHLYFYWYRQILGQKVEFLVSFYNNEISEKSEIFDDQFSVERPDGSNFTLKIRSTKLEDSAMYFCAREDSLSYGYTFGSGTRLTVV.

The chain carries TRBV29-1 and TRBJ1-1; a weak D match, TRBD1 (6 bases). Germline V gives CDR1 SQVTM, CDR2 ANQGSEA. V gave up 7 bases and J gave up 6 bases, with 15 bases separating them. The CDR3 totals 12 residues. The CDR3 protein is CSGTGIRAEAFF. In DNA, the CDR3 is TGCAGCGGAACAGGGATAAGGGCTGAAGCTTTCTTT. Looking up the rest from reference TRBV29-1 and TRBJ1-1 gives the full variable domain: SAVISQKPSRDICQRGTSLTIQCQVDSQVTMMFWYRQQPGQSLTLIATANQGSEATYESGFVIDKFPISRPNLTFSTLTVSNMSPEDSSIYLCSGTGIRAEAFFGQGTRLTVV.

This chain connects TRBV28 to TRBJ2-1; TRBD1 matches at 9 bases. Germline trimming cut 7 bases from V and 8 bases from J; bases unmatched to any gene: 9. This CDR3 region has 14 residues. Germline CDR1 MDHEN, CDR2 SYDVKM. The CDR3 coding sequence is TGTGCCAGCACCCCGGGGACAGGGAAATATGAGCAGTTCTTC. This translates into CASTPGTGKYEQFF. The variable domain in full, completed from reference TRBV28 and TRBJ2-1, reads DVKVTQSSRYLVKRTGEKVFLECVQDMDHENMFWYRQDPGLGLRLIYFSYDVKMKEKGDIPEGYSVSREKKERFSLILESASTNQTSMYLCASTPGTGKYEQFFGPGTRLTVL.

The chain links TRBV7-2 to TRBJ2-7, with 8 bases that match TRBD2. Germline V gene data show CDR1 as SGHTA and CDR2 as FQGNSA. The CDR3 contains 14 residues. Losses at the gene ends were 4 bases for V and 2 bases for J; bases not matched to a gene: 4. The CDR3 bases are TGTGCCAGCAGCTCGGGACTAGGGGCCTACGAGCAGTACTTC. This translates into CASSSGLGAYEQYF.

The chain recombines TRBV19 with TRBJ1-2; 9 bases are a match to TRBD1. The CDR3 consists of 14 residues. The J segment lost 5 bases and the V segment lost 4 bases, leaving 5 bases of the junction unmatched. Per germline, CDR1 LNHDA and CDR2 SQIVND (reference sequence). The CDR3 spells CASSRGGTGYGYTF. The CDR3 coding sequence is TGTGCCAGTAGTAGGGGCGGGACAGGGTATGGCTACACCTTC.

The J gene is TRBJ1-1, the V gene TRBV11-2; no reliable D call. Between the trimmed V and J ends, which lost 0 bases and 1 base, there was a span of 6 bases. Germline assignment: CDR1 SGHAT and CDR2 FQNNGV. This CDR3 contains 14 residues. In nucleotides, the CDR3 is TGTGCCAGCAGCTTAGATAGTAAGAACACTGAAGCTTTCTTT. Protein sequence: CASSLDSKNTEAFF.

J is TRBJ2-1 and V is TRBV7-9; a weak D match, TRBD2 (5 bases). The germline V and J ends were trimmed by 6 bases and 6 bases, with 21 bases remaining between them. The germline CDR1 and CDR2 sequences are SEHNR and FQNEAQ (reference sequence). CDR3 length equals 16 residues. The CDR3 is CASSSPRDRDANEQFF. CDR3 sequence (DNA): TGTGCCAGCAGTTCCCCCCGGGATAGGGATGCCAATGAGCAGTTCTTC.

This chain links TRBV30 with TRBJ1-3; D unclear. The ends were cut back, 0 bases at V and 3 bases at J, with 6 bases in the middle. The CDR3 is 13 amino acids. Germline-derived CDR1 and CDR2 are GTSNPN and SVGIG (reference sequence). The CDR3 protein is CAWSVGHGNTIYF. Here the CDR3 DNA reads TGTGCCTGGAGTGTTGGGCATGGAAACACCATATATTTT.

The J gene is TRBJ2-7, the V gene TRBV2, with D possibly TRBD1 on 6 matching bases. Germline CDR1 reads SNHLY; CDR2 reads FYNNEI. V was shortened by 5 bases and J by 0 bases, with 14 bases between the two germline ends. The CDR3 has 15 residues. The CDR3 is CASSPIWDISYEQYF. The DNA for the CDR3 is TGTGCCAGCAGTCCGATTTGGGACATCTCCTACGAGCAGTACTTC.

The chain employs TRBV18 and TRBJ2-5; 9 nucleotides line up with TRBD1. Trimming removed 4 bases from V and 4 bases from J; junction bases left unmatched: 7. Looked up from germline, CDR1 is KGHSH and CDR2 is LQKENI. This CDR3 region has 15 residues. As DNA, the CDR3 is TGTGCCAGCTCACTACTCCAGGACAGGGGAGAGACCCAGTACTTC. It codes for CASSLLQDRGETQYF.

The chain links TRBV28 to TRBJ1-2; possible D gene TRBD1, 6 bases. The V end lost 2 bases, the J end lost 0 bases, and 16 bases lay between the germline ends. The CDR3 runs to 17 residues. CDR1 is MDHEN, CDR2 SYDVKM, per germline. The CDR3 region is CASSLIGQGLANYGYTF. Written as DNA, the CDR3 is TGTGCCAGCAGTTTAATCGGGCAGGGGTTAGCTAACTATGGCTACACCTTC.